This T cell receptor (beta chain) was documented in a study of T cells after yellow fever vaccination (dated by TCRdb to about 2019). Broadly, across the study: The SMART-Seq v4 Ultra Low Input RNA kit was used to prepare libraries from fractions with low cell numbers. To follow T-cell clones before and after primary and booster YFV17D yellow fever vaccination, bulk TCR alpha and beta repertoires were sequenced over time. Two healthy male donors made up the cohort, one aged 18 to 29 years and the other aged 30 to 39 years. Blood was drawn at multiple timepoints before and after primary and secondary immunization, with bulk PBMC replicates and cell subsets isolated. The full study reports these points: A small share of clonotypes occurred in both CD4 and CD8 compartments, likely arising from convergent recombination. Compared with the primary T-cell response, the secondary T-cell response was faster but weaker, reaching its peak on day 5 rather than on day 15. The study included only a couple of donors, which limits how far the findings can be generalized. After the booster, most of the clones that had expanded following primary vaccination were detected again (roughly 97% of CD4 and around 90% of CD8), which suggests that memory was broadly maintained. Computational filtering was required because FACS-sorted repertoires could contain abundant contaminating clonotypes from the bulk population.

Interpreted using the paper, the treatment or condition label stands for: live attenuated yellow fever vaccine strain. At every blood-draw timepoint, two biological replicates of bulk PBMCs were collected. A standard Ficoll-Paque protocol was used to isolate PBMCs from peripheral blood. TriZol was used to extract RNA from bulk PBMCs, from CD4 and CD8 fractions, and from dextramer-positive and dextramer-negative fractions. This clonotype was observed a few times. It has no known antigen specificity. No per-base quality is available; no much larger clone lies one base away. TCR cDNA was synthesized by 5'RACE template switching, which introduced a universal primer site and unique molecular identifiers. Priming for cDNA synthesis came from both the TCR alpha and TCR beta constant segments. Library amplification used two PCR steps, and the second PCR step added sample barcodes and sequencing adapters. Libraries were sequenced on Illumina HiSeq 2500 (2x100 bp) or NovaSeq (2x150 bp). On the study's bioinformatics: MIGEC was used to demultiplex reads and collapse the reads into UMI consensus sequences, and MiXCR was used for V(D)J alignment. Vaccine-responding clonotypes were defined with edgeR using replicate PBMC samples, requiring FDR below 0.01 and a log2 fold change above 5 up to day 15. CD4 or CD8 identity was assigned to each bulk clonotype according to whether the clonotype was present at higher abundance in the sequenced CD4 repertoire or the sequenced CD8 repertoire. TCRdb itself trimmed the public reads at Q25 with fastp, ran MiXCR and retained productive beta chains. Rows are unified per CDR3 protein, each entry keeping the most common DNA and genes. The V and J calls come from TCRdb's annotation, not from the publication. A total of 450,000 to 650,000 distinct CDR3 sequences appear in this sample, approximately 15% of them only once. The ten largest clones represent 11% to 15% of the sample.

V and J lose 4 bases and 4 bases, and a span of 17 bases separates them. Looking up the germline V gene yields CDR1 SGDLS and CDR2 YYNGEE. Reading from cysteine to phenylalanine, the CDR3 counts 16 amino acids. Only the CDR3 DNA is retained, 48 bases long and in frame from the first base. This TCR derives from a man under 40 who received the YFV17D yellow fever vaccine. Recombination connected TRBV9 to TRBJ2-2; the D gene is perhaps TRBD1 or TRBD2, as each covers 5 bases. The sample in question was PBMCs, obtained on the day of the yellow fever booster vaccination. The CDR3 here reads CASSKRLGGGTGELFF. The DNA sequence is TGTGCCAGCAGCAAGCGACTCGGTGGGGGCACCGGGGAGCTGTTTTTT.